The rows below give T cell receptor beta chains drawn from one sample of a study of cytomegalovirus exposure and HLA in healthy donors. This table comes from immunoSEQ multiplex PCR, and its TCRdb copy is limited to in-frame clones, with some not included. The data contain 100,000 to 120,000 clones, around 86% of them singletons. The specimen sequenced was PBMCs. The origin of the receptors is a man aged 35-49 years in good health and CMV-seronegative. Each CDR3 is given with its conserved first and last residue. Fields, in order: clone size, D gene, V gene, J gene, CDR3 DNA, CDR3 protein. D genes are given only for firm matches. A row's size may be missing; if present it is once, few, many or a size class.

-,-,TRBV7-9,TRBJ1-2,TGTGCCAGCAGCTCCTGGGGGGACTATGGCTACACCTTC,CASSSWGDYGYTF
-,TRBD1,TRBV6-5,TRBJ1-2,TGTGCCAGCAGCCGGGACAGGCACGGCTACACCTTC,CASSRDRHGYTF
-,TRBD1,TRBV30,TRBJ2-3,TGTGCCTGGAGTATAGGAAGGGGGCGCGTAGGTACGCAGTATTTT,CAWSIGRGRVGTQYF
-,TRBD2,TRBV25-1,TRBJ2-7,TGTGCCAGCAGTGAATCAGGGCTAGCGGGGCACTACGAGCAGTACTTC,CASSESGLAGHYEQYF
-,TRBD1,TRBV2,TRBJ1-6,TGTGCCAGCGGGGACAGGGGGTCCTATAATTCACCCCTCCACTTT,CASGDRGSYNSPLHF
few,-,TRBV29-1,TRBJ1-1,TGCAGCGTTTCTTCCTCTGTGTCGGCTTTCTTT,CSVSSSVSAFF
-,-,TRBV7-2,TRBJ2-1,TGTGCCAGCAGCCTGGACAGCTACAATGAGCAGTTCTTC,CASSLDSYNEQFF
-,-,TRBV5-6,TRBJ2-5,TGTGCCAGCAGCCTATGGGGAGTAAAAGAGACCCAGTACTTC,CASSLWGVKETQYF
-,-,TRBV5-1,TRBJ2-5,TGCGCCAGCAGCTTGAGCGGGCCGGCAGGAGAGACCCAGTACTTC,CASSLSGPAGETQYF
-,TRBD2,TRBV5-1,TRBJ2-1,TGCGCCAGCAGCCCCGGGACTAGCGGGTACAATGAGCAGTTCTTC,CASSPGTSGYNEQFF
-,-,TRBV5-6,TRBJ1-2,TGTGCCAGCAGCTTCGGCAGGGCCCACTATGGCTACACCTTC,CASSFGRAHYGYTF
-,-,TRBV29-1,TRBJ2-1,TGCAGCGTATCCTATCTAGGACTAAGCTTTAACAATGAGCAGTTCTTC,CSVSYLGLSFNNEQFF